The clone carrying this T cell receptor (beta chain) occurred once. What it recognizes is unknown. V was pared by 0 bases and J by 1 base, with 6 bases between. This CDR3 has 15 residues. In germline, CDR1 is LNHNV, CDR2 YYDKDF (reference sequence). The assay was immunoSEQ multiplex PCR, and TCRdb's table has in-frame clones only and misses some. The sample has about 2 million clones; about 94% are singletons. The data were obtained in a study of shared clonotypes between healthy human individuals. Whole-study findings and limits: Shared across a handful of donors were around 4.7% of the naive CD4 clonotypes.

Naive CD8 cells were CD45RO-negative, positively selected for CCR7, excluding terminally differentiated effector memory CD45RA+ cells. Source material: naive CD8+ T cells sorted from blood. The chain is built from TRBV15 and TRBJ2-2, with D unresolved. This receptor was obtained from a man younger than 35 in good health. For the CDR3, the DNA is TGTGCCACCAGCAGAGATGGGGAGAACACCGGGGAGCTGTTTTTT. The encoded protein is CATSRDGENTGELFF. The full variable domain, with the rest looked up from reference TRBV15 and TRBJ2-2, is DAMVIQNPRYQVTQFGKPVTLSCSQTLNHNVMYWYQQKSSQAPKLLFHYYDKDFNNEADTPDNFQSRRPNTSFCFLDIRSPGLGDTAMYLCATSRDGENTGELFFGEGSRLTVL.